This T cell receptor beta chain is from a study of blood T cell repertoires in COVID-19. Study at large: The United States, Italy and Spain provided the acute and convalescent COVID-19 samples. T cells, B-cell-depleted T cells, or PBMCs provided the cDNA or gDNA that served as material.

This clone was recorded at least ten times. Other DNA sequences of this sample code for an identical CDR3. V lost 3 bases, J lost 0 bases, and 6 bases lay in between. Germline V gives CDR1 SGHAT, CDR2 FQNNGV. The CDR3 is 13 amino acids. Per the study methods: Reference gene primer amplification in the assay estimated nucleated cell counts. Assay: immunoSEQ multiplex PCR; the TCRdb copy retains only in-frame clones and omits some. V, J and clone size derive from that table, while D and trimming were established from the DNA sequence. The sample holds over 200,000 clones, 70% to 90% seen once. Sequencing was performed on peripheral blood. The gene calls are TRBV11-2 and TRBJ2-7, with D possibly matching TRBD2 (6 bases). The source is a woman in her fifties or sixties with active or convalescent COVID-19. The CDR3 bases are TGTGCCAGCAGCTTCGGGAGCTCCTACGAGCAGTACTTC. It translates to CASSFGSSYEQYF.